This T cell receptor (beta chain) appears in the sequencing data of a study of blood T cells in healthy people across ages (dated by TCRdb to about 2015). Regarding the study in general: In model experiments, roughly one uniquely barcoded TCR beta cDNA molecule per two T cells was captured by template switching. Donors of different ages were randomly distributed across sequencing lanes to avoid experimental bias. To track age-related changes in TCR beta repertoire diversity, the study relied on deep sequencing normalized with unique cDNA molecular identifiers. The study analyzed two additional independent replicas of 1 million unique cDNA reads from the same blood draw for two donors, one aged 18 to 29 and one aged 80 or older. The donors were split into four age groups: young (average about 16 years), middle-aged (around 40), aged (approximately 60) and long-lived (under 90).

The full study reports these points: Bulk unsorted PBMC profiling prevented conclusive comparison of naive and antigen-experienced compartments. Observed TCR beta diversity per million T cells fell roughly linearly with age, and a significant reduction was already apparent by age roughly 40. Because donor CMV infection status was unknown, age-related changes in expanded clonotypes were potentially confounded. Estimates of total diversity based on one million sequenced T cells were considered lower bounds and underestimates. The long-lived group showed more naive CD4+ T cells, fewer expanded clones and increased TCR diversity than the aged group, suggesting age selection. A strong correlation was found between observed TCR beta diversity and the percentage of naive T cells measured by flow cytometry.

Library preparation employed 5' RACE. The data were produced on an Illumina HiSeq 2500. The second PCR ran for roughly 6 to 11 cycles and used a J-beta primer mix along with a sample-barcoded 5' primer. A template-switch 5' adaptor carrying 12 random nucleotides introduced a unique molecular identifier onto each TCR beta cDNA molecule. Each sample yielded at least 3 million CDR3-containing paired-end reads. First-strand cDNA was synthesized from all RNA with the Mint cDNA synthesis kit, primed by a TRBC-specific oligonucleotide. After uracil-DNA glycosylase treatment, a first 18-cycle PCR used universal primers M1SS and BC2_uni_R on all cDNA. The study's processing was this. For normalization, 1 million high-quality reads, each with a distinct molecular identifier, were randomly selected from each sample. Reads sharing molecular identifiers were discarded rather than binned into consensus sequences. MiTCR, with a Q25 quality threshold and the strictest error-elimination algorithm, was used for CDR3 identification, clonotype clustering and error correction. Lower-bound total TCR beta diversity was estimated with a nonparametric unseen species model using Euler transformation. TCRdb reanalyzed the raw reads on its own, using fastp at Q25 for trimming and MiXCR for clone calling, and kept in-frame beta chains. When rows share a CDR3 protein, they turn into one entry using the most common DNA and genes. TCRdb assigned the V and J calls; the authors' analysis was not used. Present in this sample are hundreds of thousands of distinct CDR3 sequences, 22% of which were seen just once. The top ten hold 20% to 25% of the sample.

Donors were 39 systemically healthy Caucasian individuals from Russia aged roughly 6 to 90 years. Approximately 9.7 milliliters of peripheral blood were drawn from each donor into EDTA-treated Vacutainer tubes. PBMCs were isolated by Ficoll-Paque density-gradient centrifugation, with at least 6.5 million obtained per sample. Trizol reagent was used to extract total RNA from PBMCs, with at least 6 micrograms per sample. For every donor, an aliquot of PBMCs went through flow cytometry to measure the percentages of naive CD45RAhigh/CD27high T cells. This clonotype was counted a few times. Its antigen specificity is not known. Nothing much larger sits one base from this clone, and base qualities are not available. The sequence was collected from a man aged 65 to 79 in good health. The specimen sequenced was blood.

The nucleotide sequence reads as follows: TGTGCCAGCAGCACAGGACGGACGGAAAACATTCAGTACTTC. Protein translation: CASSTGRTENIQYF. The chain employs TRBV6-5 and TRBJ2-4; TRBD1 is a weak D gene call, 5 bases matching. CDR1 MNHEY and CDR2 SVGAGI were looked up in the germline V gene. The CDR3, cysteine through phenylalanine, is 14 amino acids long. The entry retains the CDR3 DNA only, 42 bases that are in frame from base 1. Trimming removed 6 bases from V and 5 bases from J, leaving 14 bases between the germline ends.